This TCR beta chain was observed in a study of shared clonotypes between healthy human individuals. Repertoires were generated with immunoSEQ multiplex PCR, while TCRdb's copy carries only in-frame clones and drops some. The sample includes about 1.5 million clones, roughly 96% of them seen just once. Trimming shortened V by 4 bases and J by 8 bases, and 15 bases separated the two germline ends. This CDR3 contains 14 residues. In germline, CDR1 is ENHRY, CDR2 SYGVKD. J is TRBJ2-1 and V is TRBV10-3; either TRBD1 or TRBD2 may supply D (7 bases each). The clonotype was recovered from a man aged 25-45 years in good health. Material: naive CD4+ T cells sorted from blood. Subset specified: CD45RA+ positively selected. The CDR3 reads CAISGEGGGDEQFF. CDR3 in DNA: TGTGCCATCAGTGGTGAGGGAGGGGGCGATGAGCAGTTCTTC.